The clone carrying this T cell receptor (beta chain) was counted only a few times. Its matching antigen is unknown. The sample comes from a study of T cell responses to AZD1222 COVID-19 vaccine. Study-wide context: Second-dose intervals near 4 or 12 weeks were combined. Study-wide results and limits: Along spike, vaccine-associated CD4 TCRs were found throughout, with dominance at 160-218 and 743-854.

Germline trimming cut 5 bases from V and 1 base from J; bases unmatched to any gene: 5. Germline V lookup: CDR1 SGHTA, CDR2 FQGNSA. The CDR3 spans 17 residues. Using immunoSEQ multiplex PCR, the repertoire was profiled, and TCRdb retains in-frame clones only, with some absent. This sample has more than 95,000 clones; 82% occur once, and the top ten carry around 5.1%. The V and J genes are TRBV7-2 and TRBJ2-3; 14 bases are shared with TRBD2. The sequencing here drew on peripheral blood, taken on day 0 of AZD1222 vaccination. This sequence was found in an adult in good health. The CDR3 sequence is CASSQGTSGGRTDTQYF. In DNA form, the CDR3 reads TGTGCCAGCAGCCAAGGGACTAGCGGGGGCCGCACAGATACGCAGTATTTT.